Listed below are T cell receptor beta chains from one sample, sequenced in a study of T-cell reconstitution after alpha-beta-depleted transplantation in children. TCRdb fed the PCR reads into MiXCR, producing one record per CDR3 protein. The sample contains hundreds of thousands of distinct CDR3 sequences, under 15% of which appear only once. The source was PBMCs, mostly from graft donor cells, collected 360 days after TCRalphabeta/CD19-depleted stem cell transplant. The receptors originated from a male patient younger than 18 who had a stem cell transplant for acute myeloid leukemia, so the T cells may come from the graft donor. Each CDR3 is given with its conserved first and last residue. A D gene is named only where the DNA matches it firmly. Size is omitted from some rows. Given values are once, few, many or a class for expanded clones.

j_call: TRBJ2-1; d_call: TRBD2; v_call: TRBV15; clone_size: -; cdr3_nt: TGTGCCACCAGCAGAGATCCTATGGGGCGGGGGGCCTACAATGAGCAGTTCTTC; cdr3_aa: CATSRDPMGRGAYNEQFF
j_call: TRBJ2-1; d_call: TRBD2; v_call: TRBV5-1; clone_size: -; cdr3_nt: TGCGCCAGCAGCTTAGTAGCGGGGCATTACAATGAGCAGTTCTTC; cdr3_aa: CASSLVAGHYNEQFF
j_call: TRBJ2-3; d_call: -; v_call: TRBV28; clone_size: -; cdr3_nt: TGTGCCAGCAGTAGAAGAGGAGGGCCAGATACGCAGTATTTT; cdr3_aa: CASSRRGGPDTQYF
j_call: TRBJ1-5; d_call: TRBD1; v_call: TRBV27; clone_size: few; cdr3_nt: TGTGCCAGCAGTTCCCGGACAGGGGCCAATCAGCCCCAGCATTTT; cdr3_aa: CASSSRTGANQPQHF
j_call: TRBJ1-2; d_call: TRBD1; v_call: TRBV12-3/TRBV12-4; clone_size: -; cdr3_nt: TGTGCCAGCAGTCCAGGGGGCGCGGGTGGCTACACCTTC; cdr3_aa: CASSPGGAGGYTF
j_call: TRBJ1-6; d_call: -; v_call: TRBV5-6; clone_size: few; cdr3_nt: TGTGCCAGCAGCCTCGCGGGATCTAATTCACCCCTCCACTTT; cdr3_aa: CASSLAGSNSPLHF
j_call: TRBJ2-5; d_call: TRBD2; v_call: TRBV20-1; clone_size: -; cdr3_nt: TGCAGTGCTATCATGCGGCCCGGGACTAGTATTCCCAAGACCCAGTACTTC; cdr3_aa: CSAIMRPGTSIPKTQYF
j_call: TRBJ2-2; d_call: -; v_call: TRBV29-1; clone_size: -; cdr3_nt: TGCAGCGTTGCGAAACTGAACACCGGGGAGCTGTTTTTT; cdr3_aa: CSVAKLNTGELFF
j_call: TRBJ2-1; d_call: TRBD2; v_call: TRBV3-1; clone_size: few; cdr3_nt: TGTGCCAGCAGCCACTGGACTAGCGGGTCCTACAATGAGCAGTTCTTC; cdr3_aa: CASSHWTSGSYNEQFF
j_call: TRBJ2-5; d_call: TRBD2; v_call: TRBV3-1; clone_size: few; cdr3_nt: TGTGCCAGCAGCCAAGAGAGGGGACTAGCGGCGGAGACCCAGTACTTC; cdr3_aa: CASSQERGLAAETQYF
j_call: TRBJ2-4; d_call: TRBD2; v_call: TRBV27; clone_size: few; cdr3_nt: TGTGCCAGCAGTTCTTGGGAGGGCGTAAACATTCAGTACTTC; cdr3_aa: CASSSWEGVNIQYF
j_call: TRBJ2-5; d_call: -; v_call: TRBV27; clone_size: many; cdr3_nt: TGTGCCAGCAGTCGCCTAAGGGGAGAAGAGACCCAGTACTTC; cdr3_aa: CASSRLRGEETQYF
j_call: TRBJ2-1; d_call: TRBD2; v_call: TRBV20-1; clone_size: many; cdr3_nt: TGCAGTGCTCCTCCCAGCGGGATAGGTGGTGAGCAGTTCTTC; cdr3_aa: CSAPPSGIGGEQFF
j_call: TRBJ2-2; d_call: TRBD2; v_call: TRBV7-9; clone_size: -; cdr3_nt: TGTGCCAGCAGCGGGCTAGCGGGACCCGGGGAGCTGTTTTTT; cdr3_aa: CASSGLAGPGELFF
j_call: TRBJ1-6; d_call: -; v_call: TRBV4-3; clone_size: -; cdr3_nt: TGCGCCAGCAGCCAAGCGAATTCACCCCTCCACTTT; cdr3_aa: CASSQANSPLHF